This T cell receptor beta chain emerged from a study of blood T cell repertoires in COVID-19. Study-level background: Collection of acute and convalescent COVID-19 samples took place in the United States, Italy and Spain. T cells, B-cell-depleted T cells, or PBMCs provided the cDNA or gDNA that served as material.

Under the authors' procedure: Counts of nucleated cells, estimated from reference gene primer amplification, were obtained. The assay was immunoSEQ multiplex PCR, and TCRdb's table has in-frame clones only and misses some. V and J calls and clone size are given by that table; D and trimming were obtained from the DNA. Among about 210,000 clones listed, approximately 86% were seen once. The receptor comes from a woman in her thirties or forties with acute COVID-19. The sequenced material came from PBMCs or T cells enriched from blood (not recorded which).

The DNA for the CDR3 is TGTGCCAGCAGCTTAAGACGCGCGGGAGGGCCTGAAGATACGCAGTATTTT. This codes for CASSLRRAGGPEDTQYF. This chain joins TRBV7-6 and TRBJ2-3, with 9 bases fitting TRBD2. The CDR3 has 17 residues. V trimming: 2 bases; J trimming: 5 bases; junction bases outside the gene matches: 11. CDR1 and CDR2 (germline): SGHVS, FNYEAQ.